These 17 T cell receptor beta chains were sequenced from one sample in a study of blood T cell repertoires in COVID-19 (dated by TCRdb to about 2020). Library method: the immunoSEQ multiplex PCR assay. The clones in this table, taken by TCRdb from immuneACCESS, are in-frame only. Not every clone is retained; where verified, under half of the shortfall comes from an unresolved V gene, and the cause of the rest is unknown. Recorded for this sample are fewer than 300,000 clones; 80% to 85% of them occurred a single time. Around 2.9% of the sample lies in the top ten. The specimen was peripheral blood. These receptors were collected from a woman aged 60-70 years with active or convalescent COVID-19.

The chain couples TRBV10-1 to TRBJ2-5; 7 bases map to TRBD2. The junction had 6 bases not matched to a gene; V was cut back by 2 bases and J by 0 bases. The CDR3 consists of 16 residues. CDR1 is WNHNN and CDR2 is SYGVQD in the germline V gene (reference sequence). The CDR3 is CASSEVRGTYQETQYF. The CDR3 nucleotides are TGCGCCAGCAGTGAGGTGCGGGGGACGTACCAAGAGACCCAGTACTTC.

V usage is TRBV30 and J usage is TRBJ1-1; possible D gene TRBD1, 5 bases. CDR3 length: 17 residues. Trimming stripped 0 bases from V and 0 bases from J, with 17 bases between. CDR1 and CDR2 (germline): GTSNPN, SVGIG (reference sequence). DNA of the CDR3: TGTGCCTGGAGTGTACAAGGGGTGCCAGGGCTGAACACTGAAGCTTTCTTT. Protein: CAWSVQGVPGLNTEAFF.

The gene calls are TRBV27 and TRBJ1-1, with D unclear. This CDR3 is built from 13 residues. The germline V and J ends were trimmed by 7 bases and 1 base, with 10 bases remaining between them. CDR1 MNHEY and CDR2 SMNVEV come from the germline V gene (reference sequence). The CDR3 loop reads CASNMGANTEAFF. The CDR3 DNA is TGTGCCAGCAATATGGGAGCGAACACTGAAGCTTTCTTT.

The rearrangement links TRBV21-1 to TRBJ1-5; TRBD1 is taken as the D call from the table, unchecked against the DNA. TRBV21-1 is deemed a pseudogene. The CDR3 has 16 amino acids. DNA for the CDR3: TGTGCCAGCAGCAAGGGACAGGGATGTCGAAATCAGCCCCAGCATTTT. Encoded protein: CASSKGQGCRNQPQHF.

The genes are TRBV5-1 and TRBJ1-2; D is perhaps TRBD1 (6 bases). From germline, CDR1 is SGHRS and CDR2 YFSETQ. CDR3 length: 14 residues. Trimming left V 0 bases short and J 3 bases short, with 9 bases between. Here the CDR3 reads CASSLEPGDYGYTF. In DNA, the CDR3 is TGCGCCAGCAGCTTGGAACCAGGGGACTATGGCTACACCTTC.

The DNA of the CDR3 is TGTGCCAGCAGCTTAGCCTCAACTAATGAAAAACTGTTTTTT. Protein: CASSLASTNEKLFF. V gene TRBV11-2 combines with J gene TRBJ1-4; D remains ambiguous. Germline V lookup: CDR1 SGHAT, CDR2 FQNNGV. Trimming took 1 base from V and 0 from J, leaving 3 bases between them. The CDR3 has 14 amino acids.

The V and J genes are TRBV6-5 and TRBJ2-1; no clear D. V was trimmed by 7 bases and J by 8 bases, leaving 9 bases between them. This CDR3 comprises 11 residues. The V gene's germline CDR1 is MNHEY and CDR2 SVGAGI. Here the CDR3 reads CASTLRYEQFF. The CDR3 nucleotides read TGTGCCAGCACCCTGAGGTATGAGCAGTTCTTC.

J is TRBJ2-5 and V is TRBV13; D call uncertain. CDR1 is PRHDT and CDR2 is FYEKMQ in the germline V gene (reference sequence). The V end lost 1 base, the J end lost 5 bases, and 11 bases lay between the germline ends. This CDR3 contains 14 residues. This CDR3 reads CASSLVADGETQYF. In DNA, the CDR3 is TGTGCCAGCAGCTTAGTGGCAGACGGGGAGACCCAGTACTTC.

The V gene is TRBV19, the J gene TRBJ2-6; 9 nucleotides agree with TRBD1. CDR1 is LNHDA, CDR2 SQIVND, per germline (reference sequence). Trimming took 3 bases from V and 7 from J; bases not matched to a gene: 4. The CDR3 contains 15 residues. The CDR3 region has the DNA TGTGCCAGTAGTATCCGGGACAGGGCCGCCAACGTCCTGACTTTC. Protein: CASSIRDRAANVLTF.

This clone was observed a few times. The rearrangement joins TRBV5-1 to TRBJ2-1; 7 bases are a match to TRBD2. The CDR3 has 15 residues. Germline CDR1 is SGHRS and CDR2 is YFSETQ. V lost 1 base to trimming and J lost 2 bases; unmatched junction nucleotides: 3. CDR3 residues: CASSLLRGAYNEQFF. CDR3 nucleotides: TGCGCCAGCAGCTTGTTACGGGGGGCCTACAATGAGCAGTTCTTC.

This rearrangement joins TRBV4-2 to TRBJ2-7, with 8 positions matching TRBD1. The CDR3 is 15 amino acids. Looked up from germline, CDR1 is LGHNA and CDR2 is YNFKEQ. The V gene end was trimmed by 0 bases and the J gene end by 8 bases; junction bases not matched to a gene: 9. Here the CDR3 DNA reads TGTGCCAGCAGCCAAGATAGAGACAGGGGAGTTCAGCAGTACTTC. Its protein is CASSQDRDRGVQQYF.

In DNA form, the CDR3 reads TGCAGCGTTGGACAGGGGGCTCAAGAGACCCAGTACTTC. It yields the protein CSVGQGAQETQYF. The genes are TRBV29-1 and TRBJ2-5, with 10 bases matching TRBD1. This CDR3 has 13 residues. Trimming at V came to 4 bases and at J to 2 bases, leaving 1 base not matched to a gene. CDR1 and CDR2 (germline): SQVTM, ANQGSEA.

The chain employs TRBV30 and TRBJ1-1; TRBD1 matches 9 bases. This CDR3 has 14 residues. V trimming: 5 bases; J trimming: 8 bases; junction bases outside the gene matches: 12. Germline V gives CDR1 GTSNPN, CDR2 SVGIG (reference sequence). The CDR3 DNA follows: TGTGCCTGGTCTCACCGGGGACAGGGTTTAGAAGCTTTCTTT. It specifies CAWSHRGQGLEAFF. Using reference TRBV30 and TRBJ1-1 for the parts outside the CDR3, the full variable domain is SQTIHQWPATLVQPVGSPLSLECTVEGTSNPNLYWYRQAAGRGLQLLFYSVGIGQISSEVPQNLSASRPQDRQFILSSKKLLLSDSGFYLCAWSHRGQGLEAFFGQGTRLTVV.

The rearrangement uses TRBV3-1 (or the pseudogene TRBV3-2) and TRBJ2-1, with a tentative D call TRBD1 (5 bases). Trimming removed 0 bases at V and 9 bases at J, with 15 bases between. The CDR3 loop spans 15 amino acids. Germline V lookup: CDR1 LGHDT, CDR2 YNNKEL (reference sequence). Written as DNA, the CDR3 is TGTGCCAGCAGCCAAGATTTTTCCCGCCAGGGTGAGCAGTTCTTC. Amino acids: CASSQDFSRQGEQFF.

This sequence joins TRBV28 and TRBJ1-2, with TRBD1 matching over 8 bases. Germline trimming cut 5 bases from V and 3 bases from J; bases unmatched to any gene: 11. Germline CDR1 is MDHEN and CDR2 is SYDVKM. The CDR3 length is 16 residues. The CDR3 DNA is TGTGCCAGCAGTCGCCCGAGGGGGACAGGAGACTATGGCTACACCTTC. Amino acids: CASSRPRGTGDYGYTF.

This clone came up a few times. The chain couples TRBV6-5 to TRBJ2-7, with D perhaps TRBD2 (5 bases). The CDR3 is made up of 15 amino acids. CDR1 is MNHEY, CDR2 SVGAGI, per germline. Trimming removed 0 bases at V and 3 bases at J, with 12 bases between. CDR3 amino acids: CASSYSRGIGYEQYF. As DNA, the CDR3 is TGTGCCAGCAGTTACTCAAGAGGGATCGGCTACGAGCAGTACTTC.

The CDR3 DNA is TGTGCCAGCAGCCAAGAAGCAAGCTCTGGAAACACCATATATTTT. Its translation: CASSQEASSGNTIYF. This chain connects TRBV3-1 (or the pseudogene TRBV3-2) to TRBJ1-3; D call uncertain. The CDR3 loop spans 15 amino acids. Germline V gene data show CDR1 as LGHDT and CDR2 as YNNKEL (reference sequence). The V and J ends lost 0 bases and 0 bases respectively, with 6 bases between them.